Here is one T cell receptor (beta chain) with its context. This clonotype was observed many times. Its antigen is not yet known. No clone much larger than this one lies a single base away; base qualities are absent. The method was 5' RACE. Sequencing was performed on an Illumina HiSeq 2500. A second 7 to 11 cycle PCR used a sample-barcoded 5' primer and a J-beta primer mix. A template-switch 5' adaptor carrying 12 random nucleotides introduced a unique molecular identifier onto each TCR beta cDNA molecule. At least 2.5 million CDR3-containing paired-end reads were obtained from each sample. The Mint cDNA synthesis kit, primed by a TRBC-specific oligonucleotide, was used to synthesize first-strand cDNA from all RNA. After uracil-DNA glycosylase treatment, a first 18-cycle PCR used universal primers M1SS and BC2_uni_R on all cDNA. Processing in the source paper ran as follows. For normalization, 1 million high-quality reads, each with a distinct molecular identifier, were randomly selected from each sample. Instead of being binned into consensus sequences, reads that shared molecular identifiers were thrown out. MiTCR, run with a Q25 quality threshold and the strictest error-elimination algorithm, handled CDR3 identification, clonotype clustering and error correction. A nonparametric unseen species model with Euler transformation was used to estimate a lower bound on total TCR beta diversity. TCRdb handled the public reads itself, with Q25 trimming in fastp and clone calling in MiXCR, and kept productive beta chains. Entries that share a CDR3 protein sequence are merged under the most common genes and DNA. These V and J calls originate from TCRdb's pipeline instead of the authors' own analysis. The sample has about 1,500,000 distinct CDR3 sequences on record, roughly 27% of them singletons. The ten top clones hold over 7% of the sample.

The approximately 40 donors, aged roughly 6 to 100 years, were systemically healthy Caucasian individuals from Russia. Approximately 9.7 milliliters of peripheral blood were drawn from each donor into EDTA-treated Vacutainer tubes. Ficoll-Paque density-gradient centrifugation was used to isolate PBMCs, with at least 6.5 million per sample. Trizol reagent was used to extract total RNA from PBMCs, with at least 5.5 micrograms per sample. Naive CD45RAhigh/CD27high T cell percentages were measured by flow cytometry on a PBMC aliquot from every donor. The CDR3, from cysteine to phenylalanine, totals 14 residues. The CDR3 DNA has 42 bases and is translated from base 1. CDR1 and CDR2, looked up from the germline V gene, are SGHTA and FQGNSA. V lost 4 bases and J lost 9 bases; the stretch between them is 16 bases long. The sample originates from a study of blood T cells in healthy people across ages (dated by TCRdb to the mid-2010s). As for the study more broadly: In model experiments, template switching captured about one uniquely barcoded TCR beta cDNA molecule for every two T cells. To track age-related changes in TCR beta repertoire diversity, the study relied on deep sequencing normalized with unique cDNA molecular identifiers. The donors were split into four age groups: young (average 16 years), middle-aged (roughly 42), aged (62) and long-lived (roughly 88). The study analyzed two additional independent replicas of 1 million unique cDNA reads from the same blood draw for two donors, one aged 18 to 30 and one aged 80 or older. To avoid experimental bias, donors of different ages were spread randomly across the sequencing lanes.

Study-wide findings and limitations: As age increased, observed TCR beta diversity per million T cells dropped in a roughly linear way, and a significant reduction was already evident by age about 36. Estimates of total diversity from one million sequenced T cells were regarded as lower bounds and underestimates. Because the CMV infection status of the donors was unknown, age-related changes in expanded clonotypes may potentially have been confounded. The percentage of naive T cells measured by flow cytometry correlated strongly with observed TCR beta diversity. Conclusive comparison of naive and antigen-experienced compartments was prevented by the profiling of bulk unsorted PBMCs. Compared with the aged group, more naive CD4+ T cells, fewer expanded clones and increased TCR diversity were shown by the long-lived group, suggesting age selection.

The chain is assembled from TRBV7-2 and TRBJ2-1; TRBD2 is perhaps the D gene, given 6 matching bases. The sample comprised blood. The clonotype comes from a woman in her 30s in good health. Here the CDR3 is given as CASSWGGIDREQFF. The bases read TGTGCCAGCAGCTGGGGCGGGATAGACCGTGAGCAGTTCTTC.